The 25 T cell receptor beta chains given below trace back to one sample, sequenced in a study of blood T cell repertoires in COVID-19. Data came from immunoSEQ multiplex PCR; TCRdb stores just in-frame clones and leaves some out. Of 99,000 or so clones detected, over 70% appear once; the ten largest clones hold about 15%. The sequenced sample consisted of peripheral blood. The receptors derive from a man over 45 with acute or convalescent COVID-19.

This clone was recorded once. V gene TRBV30 combines with J gene TRBJ2-7; D is perhaps TRBD2 (5 bases). Germline V gene data show CDR1 as GTSNPN and CDR2 as SVGIG (reference sequence). This CDR3 comprises 15 residues. Trimming stripped 6 bases from V and 3 bases from J, with 21 bases between. The DNA for the CDR3 is TGTGCCTGCCTTAAGACCGGGGTACTAAGCTACGAGCAGTACTTC. The encoded protein is CACLKTGVLSYEQYF. The entire variable domain, with the rest obtained from reference TRBV30 and TRBJ2-7, is as follows: SQTIHQWPATLVQPVGSPLSLECTVEGTSNPNLYWYRQAAGRGLQLLFYSVGIGQISSEVPQNLSASRPQDRQFILSSKKLLLSDSGFYLCACLKTGVLSYEQYFGPGTRLTVT.

The chain carries TRBV18 and TRBJ2-3; 8 positions agree with TRBD1. V shed 0 bases and J 6 bases; nucleotides not matched to a gene: 5. The CDR3 loop spans 15 amino acids. Per the germline V gene, CDR1 is KGHSH and CDR2 is LQKENI. The CDR3 spells CASSPPGQGSDTQYF. CDR3 sequence (DNA): TGTGCCAGCTCACCACCTGGACAGGGATCTGATACGCAGTATTTT.

The chain links TRBV5-1 to TRBJ2-1, with 8 bases lining up with TRBD2. Germline V gene sequence: CDR1 SGHRS, CDR2 YFSETQ. The ends lost 1 base at V and 6 bases at J; junction bases unmatched: 6. The CDR3 is 15 residues long. This CDR3 reads CASSLRLAGTNEQFF. The CDR3 nucleotides are TGCGCCAGCAGCTTGCGGTTAGCGGGGACCAATGAGCAGTTCTTC.

V is TRBV28 and J is TRBJ2-1; TRBD2 is a possible D gene (6 bases). Trimming shortened V by 6 bases and J by 10 bases, and 13 bases separated the two germline ends. This CDR3 has 12 residues. Germline lookup yields CDR1 MDHEN and CDR2 SYDVKM. The CDR3 here is CASSTQEGEQFF. The CDR3 bases are TGTGCCAGCAGCACCCAGGAGGGGGAGCAGTTCTTC.

The rearrangement uses TRBV18 and TRBJ1-6; D uncertain. The CDR3 contains 14 residues. Germline assignment: CDR1 KGHSH and CDR2 LQKENI. V was pared by 2 bases and J by 4 bases, with 6 bases between. The DNA for the CDR3 is TGTGCCAGCTCACCAACGGGTTATAATTCACCCCTCCACTTT. It codes for CASSPTGYNSPLHF.

This clone came up once. The chain uses TRBV28 and TRBJ1-2; the match to TRBD1 covers 7 bases. The CDR3 consists of 16 residues. After removal of 5 bases from V and 4 bases from J, the junction contained 13 bases not matched to a gene. Per the germline V gene, CDR1 is MDHEN and CDR2 is SYDVKM. This CDR3 is CASSGAGTVVVYGYTF. CDR3 DNA sequence: TGTGCCAGCAGTGGGGCCGGGACAGTGGTTGTCTATGGCTACACCTTC.

This rearrangement joins TRBV4-1 to TRBJ2-1; 11 bases align to TRBD2. V trimming: 5 bases; J trimming: 7 bases; junction bases outside the gene matches: 7. The germline V gene encodes CDR1 MGHRA and CDR2 YSYEKL. The CDR3 contains 15 residues. CDR3 sequence reads: CASSSRLAGFNEQFF. The CDR3 DNA is TGCGCCAGCAGCAGTCGACTAGCGGGATTTAATGAGCAGTTCTTC.

This chain connects TRBV28 to TRBJ1-2; 7 nucleotides line up with TRBD1. The CDR3 covers 16 residues. Per the germline V gene, CDR1 is MDHEN and CDR2 is SYDVKM. The V and J ends lost 2 bases and 5 bases, in that order; junction bases with no gene match: 11. The CDR3 nucleotides are TGTGCCAGCAGTTTAGGACCAGGGGGATCCGTTTATGGCTACACCTTC. Amino acid sequence: CASSLGPGGSVYGYTF.

The V and J genes are TRBV10-1 and TRBJ1-1; no clear D gene. The V gene's germline CDR1 is WNHNN and CDR2 SYGVQD (reference sequence). V gave up 4 bases and J gave up 4 bases, with 7 bases separating them. The CDR3 covers 12 residues. DNA of the CDR3: TGCGCCAGCAGTGCCCCGGGCACTGAAGCTTTCTTT. Its translation: CASSAPGTEAFF.

The rearrangement uses TRBV9 and TRBJ1-3; D gene uncertain. V lost 4 bases and J 4 bases, leaving 15 bases between the germline ends. This CDR3 is 15 amino acids long. Germline V gene lookup returns CDR1 SGDLS and CDR2 YYNGEE. As DNA, the CDR3 is TGTGCCAGCAGCCCCCGGGAGGGTGCAGGAAACACCATATATTTT. It encodes CASSPREGAGNTIYF. The entire variable domain, with the rest obtained from reference TRBV9 and TRBJ1-3, is as follows: DSGVTQTPKHLITATGQRVTLRCSPRSGDLSVYWYQQSLDQGLQFLIQYYNGEERAKGNILERFSAQQFPDLHSELNLSSLELGDSALYFCASSPREGAGNTIYFGEGSWLTVV.

The chain combines TRBV15 with TRBJ2-3; D might be TRBD1 (6 bases). The CDR3 spans 15 residues. V lost 0 bases and J 5 bases, leaving 12 bases between the germline ends. Per the germline V gene, CDR1 is LNHNV and CDR2 is YYDKDF (reference sequence). CDR3 nucleotide sequence: TGTGCCACCAGCAGAGATCAGCAGGGGCTAGATACGCAGTATTTT. Translated: CATSRDQQGLDTQYF.

The genes are TRBV4-1 and TRBJ2-7; 7 bases map to TRBD2. CDR3 length: 19 residues. The junction had 19 bases not matched to a gene; V was cut back by 0 bases and J by 5 bases. Germline assignment: CDR1 MGHRA and CDR2 YSYEKL. The CDR3 bases are TGCGCCAGCAGCCAAGATTATTATAAGGTATCGCGGGAGATCCACGAGCAGTACTTC. This sequence encodes CASSQDYYKVSREIHEQYF.

The CDR3, as DNA: TGTGCCAGCACTTGGACAGGGACCACAGATACGCAGTATTTT. It codes for CASTWTGTTDTQYF. The chain carries TRBV2 and TRBJ2-3; 8 nucleotides match TRBD1. The CDR3 is 14 residues long. V was clipped by 7 bases and J by 2 bases; unmatched bases: 5. From germline, CDR1 is SNHLY and CDR2 FYNNEI.

The chain couples TRBV28 to TRBJ1-5; D remains unclear. Germline V CDR1 and CDR2: MDHEN, SYDVKM. Deletions cut 10 bases from V and 9 bases from J, with 7 bases between. This CDR3 has 9 amino acids. CDR3 nucleotide sequence: TGTGCCATCGGGAGGCCCCAGCATTTT. It codes for CAIGRPQHF.

As concerns this clone: The DNA is left out, because the CDR3 cannot be placed on it with certainty; the CDR3 is given as TCRdb lists it. The chain is built from TRBV21-1 and TRBJ2-5; TRBD2, as called in the table, went unchecked against the DNA. TRBV21-1 is noted as a pseudogene. The CDR3 contains 15 residues when both ends are counted. CDR3 sequence reads: CASRVAGGSQETQYF.

This rearrangement joins TRBV28 to TRBJ2-7; 7 nucleotides align to TRBD1. The CDR3 runs to 14 residues. CDR1 MDHEN and CDR2 SYDVKM come from the germline V gene. The J segment lost 7 bases and the V segment lost 4 bases, leaving 10 bases of the junction unmatched. The DNA for the CDR3 is TGTGCCAGCAGTTACAGGGGTTCCTCCGTGGAGCAGTACTTC. Translating gives CASSYRGSSVEQYF.

J is TRBJ2-5 and V is TRBV30; D ambiguous. The CDR3 totals 11 residues. The V gene's germline CDR1 is GTSNPN and CDR2 SVGIG (reference sequence). The V and J ends lost 1 base and 5 bases respectively, with 5 bases between them. CDR3 DNA sequence: TGTGCCTGGAGTGCCCAGGAGACCCAGTACTTC. This gives the protein CAWSAQETQYF.

This sequence joins TRBV11-3 and TRBJ2-7; 8 bases fit TRBD2. V was clipped by 4 bases and J by 5 bases; unmatched bases: 16. The CDR3 sequence is 17 residues long. CDR1 is SGHNT, CDR2 YENEEA, per germline. Here the CDR3 reads CASSSGGLDLIGNEQYF. The CDR3 nucleotides read TGTGCCAGCAGCTCGGGGGGGCTAGACCTGATCGGCAACGAGCAGTACTTC.

The J gene is TRBJ2-3, the V gene TRBV5-4; possibly TRBD1 for D (6 bases). Trimming stripped 4 bases from V and 0 bases from J, with 12 bases between. Germline loops: CDR1 SGHNT, CDR2 YYREEE (reference sequence). This CDR3 region has 15 residues. In DNA, the CDR3 is TGTGCCAGCAGCCTGTTTGGACAGAGCACAGATACGCAGTATTTT. It is translated as CASSLFGQSTDTQYF.

The chain uses TRBV10-1 and TRBJ2-1; 9 nucleotides agree with TRBD1. V trimming: 7 bases; J trimming: 7 bases; junction bases outside the gene matches: 8. This CDR3 is 14 amino acids long. From germline, CDR1 is WNHNN and CDR2 SYGVQD (reference sequence). CDR3 in amino acids: CASTRDRVENEQFF. The CDR3 coding sequence is TGCGCCAGCACCCGGGACAGGGTGGAAAATGAGCAGTTCTTC.

J is TRBJ1-6 and V is TRBV9, with 9 bases identical to TRBD1. Germline CDR1 and CDR2: SGDLS and YYNGEE. The CDR3 contains 16 residues. J was trimmed by 8 bases and V by 4 bases; bases with no gene match: 10. This CDR3 is CASSMNLDRGYSPLHF. CDR3 bases: TGTGCCAGCAGCATGAACCTGGACAGGGGATATTCACCCCTCCACTTT.

The chain has TRBV6-5 and TRBJ2-7; 10 bases are shared with TRBD1. This CDR3 is built from 15 residues. The trim removed 5 bases at V and 5 bases at J, leaving 9 bases unmatched. Germline V gene lookup returns CDR1 MNHEY and CDR2 SVGAGI. The CDR3 DNA follows: TGTGCCAGCAGTCCTCCCGGGACAGGGGAAAACGAGCAGTACTTC. As protein: CASSPPGTGENEQYF.

The rearrangement links TRBV19 to TRBJ2-5; a possible D gene is TRBD1 (6 bases). CDR3 length: 13 residues. From germline, CDR1 is LNHDA and CDR2 SQIVND (reference sequence). Trimming stripped 7 bases from V and 4 bases from J, with 13 bases between. The CDR3 sequence is CASTPRGRETQYF. The DNA of the CDR3 is TGTGCCAGTACCCCCAGGGGTAGAGAGACCCAGTACTTC.

This clone was seen once. This sequence joins TRBV15 and TRBJ2-1, with TRBD2 matching over 13 bases. After removal of 1 base from V and 8 bases from J, the junction contained 8 bases not matched to a gene. Germline V gene data show CDR1 as LNHNV and CDR2 as YYDKDF (reference sequence). The CDR3 totals 17 residues. The CDR3 sequence: CATSRAGTSGVVYEQFF. CDR3 nucleotides: TGTGCCACCAGCAGAGCGGGGACTAGCGGGGTCGTGTATGAGCAGTTCTTC.

The chain carries TRBV5-4 and TRBJ2-7, with 15 bases aligning to TRBD2. The CDR3 runs 15 residues. V was pared by 4 bases and J by 5 bases, with 4 bases of the junction left unmatched. CDR1 and CDR2 (germline): SGHNT, YYREEE (reference sequence). CDR3 DNA: TGTGCCAGCAGCCCCCGGACTAGCGGGAGGGACGAGCAGTACTTC. Translated, it gives CASSPRTSGRDEQYF. Variable domain in full (rest from reference TRBV5-4 and TRBJ2-7): ETGVTQSPTHLIKTRGQQVTLRCSSQSGHNTVSWYQQALGQGPQFIFQYYREEENGRGNFPPRFSGLQFPNYSSELNVNALELDDSALYLCASSPRTSGRDEQYFGPGTRLTVT.